One TCR beta chain is described in this entry. The CDR3 has 16 amino acids. Germline V CDR1 and CDR2: MNHEY, SMNVEV (reference sequence). The ends were cut back, 2 bases at V and 3 bases at J, with 16 bases in the middle. The authors' processing: The authors estimated nucleated cell counts from reference gene primer amplification. Clones were sequenced by immunoSEQ multiplex PCR, and TCRdb holds only the in-frame ones, with some missing. The V and J calls and the clone size are those of that table, but D and trimming were determined from the DNA. The sample yields about 50,000 clones, around 90% seen once. This sample is part of a study of blood T cell repertoires in COVID-19.

This chain uses TRBV27 with TRBJ1-2, with D possibly being TRBD1 (6 bases). Sequenced material: peripheral blood. The receptor's source is a man in his forties or fifties with active COVID-19. Written as DNA, the CDR3 is TGTGCCAGCAGTTTAACCTACAGGGATAACGACTATGGCTACACCTTC. Its translation is CASSLTYRDNDYGYTF.